This T cell receptor (beta chain) was profiled in a study of blood T cell repertoires in COVID-19. How the authors handled the data: Reference gene primer amplification gave estimated nucleated cell counts. Sequencing used immunoSEQ multiplex PCR; TCRdb keeps in-frame clones, though not all of them. V, J and clone size reflect that table, while D and trimming were determined from the DNA. The sample yields over 70,000 clones, 85% to 95% seen once. J gave up 4 bases and V 6 bases, and 7 bases lay outside the gene matches. The CDR3 loop spans 15 amino acids. The receptor's source is a human donor with active COVID-19. The donor label of this sample is uncertain. Sequencing used peripheral blood. This chain links TRBV23-1 with TRBJ1-5; 9 nucleotides align to TRBD1. TRBV23-1 is marked as an open reading frame, function uncertain. The CDR3 here is CASRRTGAGNQPQHF. In nucleotides, the CDR3 is TGCGCCAGCAGGCGGACAGGGGCGGGTAATCAGCCCCAGCATTTT.